This T cell receptor beta chain is drawn from a study of chemoradiotherapy in HPV16-positive cancers. Study outcomes and limitations: Non-HPV-specific T cells did not expand in tumors during treatment, whereas candidate HPV-specific clones and E7-related motifs did. For HPV16-positive patients, expanding HPV-responsive T cells associated with longer recurrence-free survival. HPV-specific T cells were functionally defined from only two HPV16-positive patients.

The CDR3 consists of 12 residues. Trimming shortened V by 2 bases and J by 6 bases, and 5 bases separated the two germline ends. CDR1 is LGHNT and CDR2 is FRNRAP in the germline V gene. Data came from immunoSEQ multiplex PCR; TCRdb stores just in-frame clones and leaves some out. The data contain approximately 32,000 clones, 89% of them seen just once; the ten biggest clones take up approximately 3%. Repertoires were sampled repeatedly during chemoradiotherapy. As for this clone: Its antigen is not known.

V and J are TRBV12-5 and TRBJ1-5; D ambiguous. The source is a human donor with HPV-associated anogenital cancer. The sequencing here drew on blood, taken from a patient who underwent chemoradiotherapy. CDR3 nucleotides: TGTGCTAGTGGTTTGTTCCCTCAGCCCCAGCATTTT. Amino acid sequence: CASGLFPQPQHF.